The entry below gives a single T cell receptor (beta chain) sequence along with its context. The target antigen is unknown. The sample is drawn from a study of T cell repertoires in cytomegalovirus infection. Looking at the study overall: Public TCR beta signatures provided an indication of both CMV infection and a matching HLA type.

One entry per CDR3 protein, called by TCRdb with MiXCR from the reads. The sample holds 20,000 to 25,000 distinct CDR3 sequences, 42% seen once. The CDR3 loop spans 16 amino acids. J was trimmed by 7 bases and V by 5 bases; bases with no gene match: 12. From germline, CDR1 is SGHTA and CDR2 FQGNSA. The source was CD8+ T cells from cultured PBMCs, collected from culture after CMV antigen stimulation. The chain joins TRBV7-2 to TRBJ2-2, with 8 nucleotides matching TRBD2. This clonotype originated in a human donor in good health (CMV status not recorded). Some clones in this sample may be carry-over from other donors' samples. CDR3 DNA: TGTGCCAGCAGCCAGTGGAGCGGGAGAAAGAACGGGGAGCTGTTTTTT. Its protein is CASSQWSGRKNGELFF.